This note documents a single T cell receptor (beta chain) sequence. What it binds is not known. With 6 bases clipped from V and 3 bases from J, the junction kept 14 bases outside the gene matches. The V gene's germline CDR1 is LNHDA and CDR2 SQIVND (reference sequence). The CDR3 totals 18 residues. This entry belongs to a study of cytomegalovirus exposure and HLA in healthy donors. For the study at large: Previous work identified roughly 120 million unique TCR beta sequences from 150 million to 200 million T cells.

With 60 Vbeta and 13 Jbeta primers, the PCR was carried out. This table comes from immunoSEQ multiplex PCR, and its TCRdb copy is limited to in-frame clones, with some not included. Among fewer than 140,000 clones listed, 65% to 90% were seen once. Study-wide points: Researchers reported in a later analysis that a missense DCLRE1C variant was tied to TCR beta V- and J-gene trimming.

The rearrangement links TRBV19 to TRBJ1-2; TRBD1 matches 12 bases. This TCR was sampled from a man in his fifties in good health and CMV-seronegative. The sample consisted of PBMCs. The CDR3 bases are TGTGCCAGTAGAACACCCGGGGACAGGGGGCCATCCTACTATGGCTACACCTTC. It yields the protein CASRTPGDRGPSYYGYTF.